A selection of T cell receptor beta chains follows, all from one sample in a study of T cell responses to AZD1222 COVID-19 vaccine. Sequencing used immunoSEQ multiplex PCR; TCRdb keeps in-frame clones, though not all of them. The data hold more than 75,000 clones, with approximately 87% observed a single time. This sample comprised peripheral blood, obtained on day 0 of AZD1222 vaccination. Receptors were obtained from an adult in good health. Each CDR3 is given with its conserved first and last residue. D genes are given only for firm matches. The listing skips clone size in some rows; elsewhere it reads once, few, many or a size class.

TRBJ1-6,16,NA,TRBV7-3,NA,TGTGCCAGCAGCTTAAATGCGGAGGGCCTCGGATCACCCCTCCACTTT,CASSLNAEGLGSPLHF
TRBJ2-7,16,NA,TRBV10-3,NA,TGTGCCATCAGTGAGTCCCTAGCGGGGACAGGGAACGAGCAGTACTTC,CAISESLAGTGNEQYF
TRBJ2-7,14,TRBD1,TRBV27,NA,TGTGCCAGCAGCACCGGGACAGGGAGACACGAGCAGTACTTC,CASSTGTGRHEQYF
TRBJ2-5,17,TRBD2,TRBV5-5,NA,TGTGCCAGCAGCCCGGGACTAGCGGGAGGAGGGCAAGAGACCCAGTACTTC,CASSPGLAGGGQETQYF
TRBJ2-7,13,NA,TRBV30,NA,TGTGCCTGGAGTGTAACGGGGTCCTACGAGCAGTACTTC,CAWSVTGSYEQYF
TRBJ1-3,11,NA,TRBV19,few,TGTGCCAGTGGGTTAGGAAACACCATATATTTT,CASGLGNTIYF
TRBJ2-1,17,NA,TRBV6-4,medium-sized,TGTGCCAGCAGTGACTCTGCTCGGGGAGTGGAGGTGAATGAGCAGTTCTTC,CASSDSARGVEVNEQFF
TRBJ2-7,13,NA,TRBV6-5,NA,TGTGCCACCGGGAGGAGGGGGCCTTACGAGCAGTACTTC,CATGRRGPYEQYF
TRBJ2-3,15,NA,TRBV21-1,NA,TGTGCCAGCAGCAAGGACTCAGCTAGCACAGATACGCAGTATTTT,CASSKDSASTDTQYF
TRBJ1-6,15,TRBD1,TRBV4-3,few,TGCGCCAGCAGCCTTGCGGGACAGGGGACTTCACCCCTCCACTTT,CASSLAGQGTSPLHF
TRBJ2-7,16,TRBD2,TRBV4-2,NA,TGTGCCAGCAGCCAAGAAGGGCGGGAGGGCCGTGAAGAGCAGTACTTC,CASSQEGREGREEQYF
TRBJ2-1,16,NA,TRBV5-4,NA,TGTGCCAGCAGCTTGCCTAGCATCCGTCCCAACAATGAGCAGTTCTTC,CASSLPSIRPNNEQFF
TRBJ2-7,13,NA,TRBV12-3/TRBV12-4,NA,TGTGCCAGCAGTTGGTCGGATCTGGGCGAGCAGTACTTC,CASSWSDLGEQYF
TRBJ2-7,13,NA,TRBV11-3,NA,TGTGCCAGCAGCTTAGATTGGGGGTACGAGCAGTACTTC,CASSLDWGYEQYF
TRBJ2-1,12,NA,TRBV4-1,NA,TGCGCCAGCAGCCAAGACCCTAATGAGCAGTTCTTC,CASSQDPNEQFF
TRBJ2-7,15,NA,TRBV6-5,NA,TGTGCCAGCAGCCAGGGGCAGGTTAGCTCCTACGAGCAGTACTTC,CASSQGQVSSYEQYF
TRBJ1-6,15,TRBD1,TRBV19,few,TGTGCCAGTAGTATCGACAGGGGTGGAAATTCACCCCTCCACTTT,CASSIDRGGNSPLHF
TRBJ2-2,15,NA,TRBV5-1,NA,TGCGCCAGCAGAGCTATCAGGGGCGGCACCGGGGAGCTGTTTTTT,CASRAIRGGTGELFF
TRBJ2-1,13,NA,TRBV4-3,NA,TGCGCCAGCAGCCAAGAGGAAGGAAATGAGCAGTTCTTC,CASSQEEGNEQFF
TRBJ1-6,13,NA,TRBV5-1,NA,TGCGCCAGCAGCCTCGGCCGGGATTCACCCCTCCACTTT,CASSLGRDSPLHF
TRBJ2-7,13,TRBD2,TRBV2,NA,TGTGCCACCAGGGTAGCGGGATCCTACGAGCAGTACTTC,CATRVAGSYEQYF
TRBJ1-1,13,NA,TRBV6-5,NA,TGTGCCAGCAGCGAGACAGTGAACACTGAAGCTTTCTTT,CASSETVNTEAFF
TRBJ2-3,14,TRBD2,TRBV28,NA,TGTGCCAGCAGTGGACTAGCGGGAGCAGATACGCAGTATTTT,CASSGLAGADTQYF
TRBJ2-7,13,TRBD2,TRBV7-9,NA,TGTGCCAGCCGACGGGGGGTCTCCTACGAGCAGTACTTC,CASRRGVSYEQYF
TRBJ2-1,16,NA,TRBV28,NA,TGTGCCAGCAGTTCCCACACCTCCCTTGGCGGGTATGAGCAGTTCTTC,CASSSHTSLGGYEQFF
TRBJ1-6,15,TRBD1,TRBV18,NA,TGTGCCAGCTCACCACCATCAGGGGGGAGTTCACCCCTCCACTTT,CASSPPSGGSSPLHF
TRBJ1-1,15,NA,TRBV10-3,NA,TGTGCCATCAGTGAGTCTTCAGGGATGAACACTGAAGCTTTCTTT,CAISESSGMNTEAFF
TRBJ2-3,17,TRBD2,TRBV5-1,NA,TGCGCCAGCAGCGCCGGGACTAGCGGGATAACGTCAGATACGCAGTATTTT,CASSAGTSGITSDTQYF
TRBJ1-4,16,TRBD1,TRBV28,NA,TGTGCCAGCAGTCTCGGAGGGCAGGGGGCACGAGAAAAACTGTTTTTT,CASSLGGQGAREKLFF
TRBJ2-1,12,TRBD2,TRBV5-1,NA,TGCGCCAGCAGCTTCGCGGGGGATGAGCAGTTCTTC,CASSFAGDEQFF
TRBJ1-6,17,TRBD1,TRBV4-2,NA,TGTGCCAGCAGCCAAGATCAGGTAGGGGGCGCTGATTCACCCCTCCACTTT,CASSQDQVGGADSPLHF
TRBJ2-7,13,TRBD2,TRBV12-3/TRBV12-4,NA,TGTGCCAGCAGTCGGGACTACCCCTACGAGCAGTACTTC,CASSRDYPYEQYF
TRBJ2-7,13,NA,TRBV7-2,NA,TGTGCCAGCAGCTTTGGACAGAGCTACGAGCAGTACTTC,CASSFGQSYEQYF
TRBJ2-5,14,TRBD1,TRBV6-1,NA,TGTGCCAGCAGTCTTCCTACAGGGGAAGAGACCCAGTACTTC,CASSLPTGEETQYF
TRBJ2-7,12,TRBD1,TRBV12-3/TRBV12-4,NA,TGTGCCAGCCAGGCAGGGGGCTACGAGCAGTACTTC,CASQAGGYEQYF
TRBJ1-6,15,NA,TRBV27,NA,TGTGCCAGCAGCCCCGATTCGGGTTATAATTCACCCCTCCACTTT,CASSPDSGYNSPLHF
TRBJ2-5,13,TRBD2,TRBV15,NA,TGTGCCACCAGACCCCCGGGGGGGGAGACCCAGTACTTC,CATRPPGGETQYF
TRBJ2-7,15,TRBD1,TRBV27,NA,TGTGCCAGCAGTCTCGGACAGGGGTCCAAATACGAGCAGTACTTC,CASSLGQGSKYEQYF
TRBJ1-2,12,NA,TRBV28,NA,TGTGCCAGCAGTCTTAGGGGGTATGGCTACACCTTC,CASSLRGYGYTF
TRBJ2-3,19,TRBD2,TRBV9,NA,TGTGCCAGCAGCCCGGGACCTGGGACTAGCGGGAGGTTCACAGATACGCAGTATTTT,CASSPGPGTSGRFTDTQYF
TRBJ2-3,14,NA,TRBV10-3,NA,TGTGCCATCAGTGACGGCGGGACCACAGATACGCAGTATTTT,CAISDGGTTDTQYF
TRBJ2-3,16,TRBD2,TRBV30,NA,TGTGCCTGGAGTTTGGCGGGAACTAGCGGGAGAGATACGCAGTATTTT,CAWSLAGTSGRDTQYF
TRBJ2-5,14,NA,TRBV5-1,NA,TGCGCCAGCAGCCCGGACCCGAGTCCGGAGACCCAGTACTTC,CASSPDPSPETQYF
TRBJ1-2,13,NA,TRBV6-6,NA,TGTGCCAGCAGTACCGACCCTAACTATGGCTACACCTTC,CASSTDPNYGYTF
TRBJ2-3,11,TRBD2,TRBV19,NA,TGTGCCAGTAGTACGGGACTAGCGGAGTATTTT,CASSTGLAEYF
TRBJ1-2,14,NA,TRBV7-2,NA,TGTGCCAGCAGTCGAGAGACGTTGAACTATGGCTACACCTTC,CASSRETLNYGYTF
TRBJ1-1,14,NA,TRBV18,NA,TGTGCCAGCTCACCGTTCAGTACGAATATTGAAGCTTTCTTT,CASSPFSTNIEAFF
TRBJ2-2,15,TRBD1,TRBV7-3,NA,TGTGCCAGCAGGCCAGGGGGCTCGAACACCGGGGAGCTGTTTTTT,CASRPGGSNTGELFF
TRBJ2-1,15,TRBD2,TRBV5-5,NA,TGTGCCAGCAGCCCGGGACTAGCGGCCTACAATGAGCAGTTCTTC,CASSPGLAAYNEQFF
TRBJ2-5,19,NA,TRBV3-1/TRBV3-2,NA,TGTGCCAGCAGCCAAGATTTGCCTTTGGGACTCTCATCTCCAGAGACCCAGTACTTC,CASSQDLPLGLSSPETQYF
TRBJ2-3,14,TRBD2,TRBV7-2,NA,TGTGCCAGCAGCCGGACTAGCGGGGCAGATACGCAGTATTTT,CASSRTSGADTQYF
TRBJ1-1,13,NA,TRBV7-9,once,TGTGCCAGCAGCTTAGCGGAGGGACAACGGGCTTTCTTT,CASSLAEGQRAFF
TRBJ1-1,14,TRBD1,TRBV24-1,NA,TGTGCCACCAGTGAAAGGGACAGGGAAGCTGAAGCTTTCTTT,CATSERDREAEAFF
TRBJ1-2,13,NA,TRBV19,NA,TGTGCCAGTGGGGGCCGGGGGGACTATGGCTACACCTTC,CASGGRGDYGYTF
TRBJ2-7,16,NA,TRBV24-1,NA,TGTGCCACCAGTGACTCCTCAGGGCAGGCTGGACGAGAGCAGTACTTC,CATSDSSGQAGREQYF
TRBJ2-1,14,TRBD2,TRBV15,NA,TGTGCCACCAGCGTCGGGAGGGCCGGTAATGAGCAGTTCTTC,CATSVGRAGNEQFF
TRBJ2-7,16,TRBD2,TRBV14,NA,TGTGCCAGCAGCCAAGACCCGGGACTATTTGGTTACGAGCAGTACTTC,CASSQDPGLFGYEQYF
TRBJ1-2,15,NA,TRBV7-2,NA,TGTGCCAGCAGCTTAGGTACGGGACCTAACTATGGCTACACCTTC,CASSLGTGPNYGYTF
TRBJ2-7,15,NA,TRBV7-2,NA,TGTGCCAGCAGCTTAGGCGGGGGCGCCGCCTACGAGCAGTACTTC,CASSLGGGAAYEQYF